These 3 T cell receptor beta chains originate from one sample sequenced in a study of blood T cell repertoires in COVID-19. TCRdb keeps only in-frame clones here, not all; method: immunoSEQ multiplex PCR. The table lists 400,000 or so clones, roughly 87% of them singletons. Sequencing used PBMCs or T cells enriched from blood (not recorded which). These receptors originate from a man between 18 and 29 years old who had recovered from COVID-19.

The V and J genes are TRBV7-8 and TRBJ1-3; maybe TRBD1 (6 bases). The CDR3 consists of 16 residues. Germline-derived CDR1 and CDR2 are SGHVS and FQNEAQ. Trimming removed 5 bases from V and 2 bases from J, with 16 bases in between. The DNA for the CDR3 is TGTGCCAGCAGCCTCGGGCAGGGGAAAGCTGGAAACACCATATATTTT. It translates to CASSLGQGKAGNTIYF.

The V gene is TRBV12-3 or TRBV12-4, the J gene TRBJ1-1; D gene unclear. The CDR3 has 11 residues. The V and J ends lost 6 bases and 11 bases respectively, with 13 bases between them. The DNA of the CDR3 is TGTGCCAGCAGATCCGCCGTCGGGGCTTTCTTT. Translated: CASRSAVGAFF.

This chain uses TRBV18 with TRBJ2-1, with TRBD2 matching 12 bases. V lost 6 bases, J lost 5 bases, and 5 bases stayed unmatched. The CDR3 runs to 15 residues. The germline V gene encodes CDR1 KGHSH and CDR2 LQKENI. The CDR3 region is CASSRGLAGHNEQFF. CDR3 sequence (DNA): TGTGCCAGCTCTCGAGGACTAGCGGGACACAATGAGCAGTTCTTC.